The rows below give T cell receptor beta chains drawn from one sample of a study of OX40 agonist ivuxolimab in advanced cancers. Only in-frame clones appear in the TCRdb table, and some are missing; sequencing was by immunoSEQ multiplex PCR. The table records under 70,000 clones, about nine tenths of them present only once. This specimen was CD4+ or CD8+ T cells sorted from blood, taken in a trial of the OX40 agonist ivuxolimab. The receptors here all came from an adult with an advanced solid tumor such as melanoma, head and neck, liver or kidney cancer. The CDR3 runs from the conserved cysteine through the conserved F or W. D genes are given only for firm matches. Clone size, where shown, is once, few, many, or a class for clones that have expanded.

. | few | TRBJ1-2 | TRBV5-8 | CASSVRVNYGYTF
TRBD1 | . | TRBJ2-7 | TRBV6-1 | CASSEAPPGTGYHEQYF
. | . | TRBJ2-3 | TRBV30 | CAWSLPGGTDTQYF
. | few | TRBJ1-5 | TRBV18 | CASSPEQGGQPQHF
TRBD2 | . | TRBJ2-5 | TRBV19 | CASSIGTSGLGGETQYF
. | . | TRBJ2-1 | TRBV5-1 | CASSLAGSDEQFF
. | once | TRBJ2-3 | TRBV7-9 | CASSRSGLSSTDTQYF
. | . | TRBJ2-4 | TRBV5-1 | CASRHEAKNIQYF
. | . | TRBJ1-2 | TRBV6-1 | CASSEQGYGYTF
TRBD1 | . | TRBJ2-3 | TRBV5-6 | CASSLRTGGTDTQYF
. | . | TRBJ2-1 | TRBV6-5 | CASKSSYNEQFF
. | . | TRBJ2-3 | TRBV30 | CAWSGSQDTQYF
. | few | TRBJ1-2 | TRBV15 | CATSRDGGDYGYTF
. | . | . | TRBV28 | CASSGSGTRPSYEQYF
. | . | TRBJ2-7 | TRBV27 | CASRSQGYEQYF
TRBD2 | . | TRBJ2-1 | TRBV5-4 | CASSLDLAGAHEQFF
TRBD2 | . | TRBJ2-7 | TRBV7-9 | CASSPALAAHYEQYF
TRBD1 | . | TRBJ1-2 | TRBV6-1 | CASSELEGASWGYTF
TRBD1 | . | TRBJ2-5 | TRBV7-9 | CASSDRDRVWEQYF
. | . | TRBJ1-1 | TRBV5-1 | CASSPIQGRTEAFF
TRBD1 | . | TRBJ2-3 | TRBV5-1 | CASSLRTGGTDTQYF
. | . | TRBJ2-3 | TRBV2 | CASSEQQSTDTQYF
. | . | TRBJ2-5 | TRBV19 | CASSMDSMQGQETQYF
. | few | TRBJ1-2 | TRBV19 | CASSTRTDMSGYTF
TRBD2 | . | TRBJ2-3 | TRBV29-1 | CSVVSGVSGIHPDTQYF
. | . | TRBJ1-5 | TRBV10-3 | CAISESAGVRQPQHF
. | . | TRBJ2-7 | TRBV7-9 | CASSRSVFDEQYF
TRBD1 | . | TRBJ2-7 | TRBV27 | CASSLIRDSYEQYF
. | . | TRBJ1-1 | TRBV30 | CAWKAAGDTEAFF
TRBD2 | . | TRBJ2-1 | TRBV30 | CAWSFGGSGIEQFF
. | . | TRBJ1-1 | TRBV14 | CASSQDSGYPRAFF
. | . | TRBJ2-1 | TRBV7-9 | CASSLAVQGKQFF
. | . | TRBJ1-4 | TRBV5-5 | CASSDTSGANEKLFF
TRBD2 | . | TRBJ2-1 | TRBV28 | CASSLGGSYNEQFF
. | once | TRBJ1-2 | TRBV19 | CASSMVNYGYTF
TRBD2 | . | TRBJ2-1 | TRBV7-2 | CASSLARLAGDEQFF
TRBD2 | . | TRBJ2-5 | TRBV27 | CASSPSLAQETQYF
TRBD2 | few | TRBJ2-5 | TRBV11-3 | CASSLDQASGRGRTQYF
. | . | TRBJ2-1 | TRBV10-3 | CAISGTSNNEQFF
TRBD1 | . | TRBJ2-7 | TRBV9 | CASSVGGTVTYEQYF
TRBD1 | . | TRBJ1-4 | TRBV15 | CATSGRSGTGMEKLFF
TRBD1 | . | TRBJ1-1 | TRBV18 | CASSPAAGGMNTEAFF
. | . | TRBJ1-4 | TRBV6-1 | CASSEISAYGREKLFF
TRBD1 | . | TRBJ2-1 | TRBV10-3 | CAISRDRGKYNEQFF
TRBD1 | . | TRBJ2-7 | TRBV10-3 | CAISISGGRGSYEQYF
TRBD1 | . | TRBJ2-7 | TRBV19 | CASSRGQLHYEQYF
. | . | TRBJ2-7 | TRBV11-3 | CASSSTRLISGGQYF
. | . | TRBJ2-7 | TRBV4-2 | CASSQDRGGGYEQYF
. | . | TRBJ2-1 | TRBV2 | CASCKQGFNEQFF
. | . | TRBJ1-1 | TRBV19 | CASRDRSTEAFF
. | . | TRBJ1-3 | TRBV29-1 | CSVRSGATSGNTIYF
TRBD1 | few | TRBJ1-1 | TRBV18 | CASSPPRDRVVEAFF
. | . | TRBJ1-4 | TRBV28 | CASSLPGIEKLFF